Listed below are T cell receptor beta chains from one sample, sequenced in a study of blood T cell repertoires in COVID-19. TCRdb keeps only in-frame clones here, not all; method: immunoSEQ multiplex PCR. The table has under 400,000 clones, about 92% seen once. The sequenced sample consisted of peripheral blood. These receptors were collected from a woman in her sixties with COVID-19, enrolled during active disease. CDR3s include the opening cysteine and the closing phenylalanine or tryptophan. Each record gives: V gene, J gene, D gene, clone size, CDR3 protein, CDR3 DNA. D genes are given only for firm matches. Only part of the rows carry a size: once, few, many, or a class if the clone is expanded.

TRBV6-5	TRBJ1-1	TRBD1	NA	CASSFGQGVTEAFF	TGTGCCAGCAGTTTTGGTCAGGGGGTCACTGAAGCTTTCTTT
TRBV30	TRBJ1-5	NA	NA	CAWDGSNQPQHF	TGTGCCTGGGACGGTAGCAATCAGCCCCAGCATTTT
TRBV3-1/TRBV3-2	TRBJ2-7	TRBD2	NA	CASSLRGGRSYEQYF	TGTGCCAGCAGCCTACGCGGGGGGCGCTCCTACGAGCAGTACTTC
TRBV19	TRBJ2-5	TRBD2	once	CASSIGTSGQETQYF	TGTGCCAGTAGTATAGGGACTAGCGGGCAAGAGACCCAGTACTTC
TRBV28	TRBJ1-5	NA	NA	CASRLQGKPQHF	TGTGCCAGCAGGCTACAGGGTAAGCCCCAGCATTTT
TRBV3-1/TRBV3-2	TRBJ2-5	TRBD2	NA	CASSQDRGGAGETQYF	TGTGCCAGCAGCCAAGATCGGGGGGGGGCTGGAGAGACCCAGTACTTC
TRBV5-1	TRBJ2-3	TRBD1	NA	CASSSGTGGGTQYF	TGCGCCAGCAGCTCGGGCACAGGGGGCGGGACGCAGTATTTT
TRBV7-8	TRBJ2-7	NA	NA	CASSLGGNQQYF	TGTGCCAGCAGCTTAGGAGGGAACCAGCAGTACTTC
TRBV6-5	TRBJ1-5	NA	NA	CASSLNRYNQPQHF	TGTGCCAGCAGTCTAAACAGGTATAATCAGCCCCAGCATTTT
TRBV19	TRBJ1-2	NA	NA	CASSIDLYGYTF	TGTGCCAGTAGTATAGACCTATATGGCTACACCTTC
TRBV19	TRBJ1-6	NA	NA	CASSTPHSPLHF	TGTGCCAGTAGTACCCCACACTCACCCCTCCACTTT
TRBV5-6	TRBJ1-1	NA	NA	CASSPRQPPSGTEAFF	TGTGCCAGCAGCCCTAGACAGCCTCCATCGGGCACTGAAGCTTTCTTT
TRBV11-3	TRBJ2-3	NA	NA	CASSFSLTGTDTQYF	TGTGCCAGCAGCTTCTCTCTAACTGGCACAGATACGCAGTATTTT
TRBV29-1	TRBJ2-1	TRBD1	NA	CSVPGTGGYNEQFF	TGCAGCGTGCCCGGGACAGGGGGCTACAATGAGCAGTTCTTC
TRBV9	TRBJ2-3	NA	NA	CASSVVHGGTDTQYF	TGTGCCAGCAGCGTAGTCCACGGGGGCACAGATACGCAGTATTTT
TRBV9	TRBJ1-1	NA	NA	CASSVDNLGTEAFF	TGTGCCAGCAGCGTGGACAATCTGGGCACTGAAGCTTTCTTT
TRBV12-3/TRBV12-4	TRBJ1-1	TRBD1	NA	CASSQGAQAFF	TGTGCCAGCAGCCAGGGGGCCCAGGCTTTCTTT
TRBV12-5	TRBJ2-5	NA	NA	CASGRGPETQYF	TGTGCTAGTGGCCGGGGTCCGGAGACCCAGTACTTC
TRBV2	TRBJ2-7	TRBD1	NA	CASKTGGLREQYF	TGTGCCAGCAAGACAGGGGGCCTGAGAGAGCAGTACTTC
TRBV3-1/TRBV3-2	TRBJ2-3	TRBD2	NA	CASSQGGLTSGGGDTQYF	TGTGCCAGCAGCCAAGGAGGGCTAACTAGCGGGGGAGGAGATACGCAGTATTTT
TRBV3-1/TRBV3-2	TRBJ1-3	NA	NA	CASSLGHLRNTIYF	TGTGCCAGCAGCCTAGGCCATCTGAGGAACACCATATATTTT
TRBV19	TRBJ2-7	TRBD2	NA	CATSGPGGGYEQYF	TGTGCCACCTCGGGGCCCGGCGGGGGCTACGAGCAGTACTTC
TRBV14	TRBJ1-2	TRBD1	NA	CASSQRGQGTNYGYTF	TGTGCCAGCAGCCAGCGGGGACAGGGAACTAACTATGGCTACACCTTC
TRBV11-2	TRBJ2-5	TRBD2	NA	CASKRGGAETQYF	TGTGCCAGCAAACGGGGGGGCGCGGAGACCCAGTACTTC
TRBV27	TRBJ2-5	TRBD2	NA	CASSQRTSGVETQYF	TGTGCCAGCAGTCAGAGGACTAGCGGTGTCGAGACCCAGTACTTC
TRBV9	TRBJ1-1	NA	NA	CASSSSGTLNTEAFF	TGTGCCAGCAGCAGTTCCGGGACACTAAACACTGAAGCTTTCTTT
TRBV2	TRBJ2-5	NA	NA	CASMMLRGQETQYF	TGTGCCAGCATGATGCTTCGGGGCCAAGAGACCCAGTACTTC
TRBV7-8	TRBJ1-1	NA	NA	CASSLRHQNTEAFF	TGTGCCAGCAGCTTACGACACCAAAACACTGAAGCTTTCTTT
TRBV6-1	TRBJ1-2	NA	NA	CASSEAWGNYGYTF	TGTGCCAGCAGTGAAGCGTGGGGCAACTATGGCTACACCTTC